This T cell receptor beta chain was identified during a study of blood T cell repertoires in COVID-19. The CDR3 extends over 15 amino acids. Germline assignment: CDR1 SEHNR and CDR2 FQNEAQ (reference sequence). V gave up 5 bases and J gave up 4 bases, with 16 bases separating them. Study members were between roughly 18 and 100 years old and lived in 24 US regions. Clinical histories supplied by participants themselves formed the basis of cohort assignment. No more than 2 weeks before study entry, exposed participants had met a case of COVID-19. Profiled with immunoSEQ multiplex PCR; TCRdb holds only in-frame clones, not every one. The table records 250,000 to 300,000 clones, 85% to 90% of them present only once.

This TCR derives from a woman in her fifties or sixties who had been exposed to COVID-19. V is TRBV7-9 and J is TRBJ2-3; TRBD2 might be the D (6 bases). Sequenced sample: PBMCs or T cells enriched from blood (not recorded which). The CDR3 sequence: CASSPLGAGADTQYF. In nucleotides, the CDR3 is TGTGCCAGCAGCCCCTTAGGAGCGGGCGCAGATACGCAGTATTTT.